A selection of T cell receptor beta chains follows, all from one sample in a study of cytomegalovirus exposure and HLA in healthy donors. Assay: immunoSEQ multiplex PCR; the TCRdb copy retains only in-frame clones and omits some. The sample lists 200,000 to 250,000 clones; 70% to 85% were seen once. Sequences were obtained from PBMCs. These receptors all stem from a woman aged 55-69 years in good health and CMV-seropositive. Each CDR3 is given with its conserved first and last residue. A D gene is named only where the DNA matches it firmly. Rows give clone size only sometimes, using once, few, many, or a class for an expanded clone.

>TRBD1|few|TRBJ1-2|TRBV7-2
CASTLGVTGLRGYTF
TGTGCCAGCACTCTGGGAGTGACAGGGTTGAGAGGCTACACCTTC
>-|-|TRBJ2-7|TRBV2
CASQNRDFSGEQYF
TGTGCCAGTCAAAACCGGGACTTCTCGGGCGAGCAGTACTTC
>-|-|TRBJ2-6|TRBV4-1
CASSQEVYGRRGANVLTF
TGCGCCAGCAGCCAAGAGGTATACGGGCGGAGGGGGGCCAACGTCCTGACTTTC
>TRBD1|-|TRBJ1-2|TRBV4-1
CASSQVGTGKNYGYTF
TGCGCCAGCAGCCAGGTAGGGACAGGAAAAAACTATGGCTACACCTTC
>TRBD2|-|TRBJ2-7|TRBV2
CASGGRNYEQYF
TGTGCCAGCGGCGGGAGAAACTACGAGCAGTACTTC
>-|-|TRBJ2-3|TRBV18
CASSRGPDTQYF
TGTGCCAGCTCAAGGGGTCCAGATACGCAGTATTTT
>-|few|TRBJ2-7|TRBV29-1
CSVVGRRSSYEQYF
TGCAGCGTGGTGGGCAGGAGGAGCTCCTACGAGCAGTACTTC
>TRBD2|-|TRBJ2-1|TRBV5-1
CASSPTSGGSYNEQFF
TGCGCCAGCAGCCCAACTAGCGGGGGCTCCTACAATGAGCAGTTCTTC
>-|once|TRBJ2-4|TRBV7-2
CASSPDKAKNIQYF
TGTGCCAGCAGCCCGGACAAGGCCAAAAACATTCAGTACTTC
>TRBD1|-|TRBJ2-4|TRBV6-1
CASRPGTGQNIQYF
TGTGCCAGCAGGCCAGGGACAGGTCAAAACATTCAGTACTTC
>-|-|TRBJ1-2|TRBV30
CAWSVQGYYGYTF
TGTGCCTGGAGTGTACAGGGATACTATGGCTACACCTTC
>TRBD1|-|TRBJ2-3|TRBV10-2
CASSPGQSSDTQYF
TGCGCCAGCTCCCCGGGACAGTCCTCAGATACGCAGTATTTT